The present TCR beta chain was sequenced within a study of blood T cells in healthy people across ages. There are 19 residues in the CDR3. V lost 1 base and J 0 bases, leaving 17 bases between the germline ends. Per germline, CDR1 SGHRS and CDR2 YFSETQ. Collection of 8.5 to 10 milliliters of peripheral blood was performed for each donor. Each sample gave at least 6 million isolated PBMCs. Notes on the study in general: Without sorted subsets, naive and antigen-experienced compartments could not be conclusively compared.

This clonotype was seen only a few times. What it binds is not known. Alongside a J-beta primer mix, a sample-barcoded 5' primer served in a second PCR lasting roughly 7 to 11 cycles. TCRdb independently ran MiXCR on the 5' RACE reads; one entry per CDR3 protein. The sample lists 910,000 or so distinct CDR3 sequences, roughly 51% occurring once. The sequenced material came from blood. The chain couples TRBV5-1 to TRBJ2-6, with D unclear. The TCR originated in a woman aged 60 to 75 in good health. The CDR3 protein is CASSLTVGTTLSGANVLTF. The CDR3 nucleotides are TGCGCCAGCAGCTTGACGGTAGGCACAACACTCTCTGGGGCCAACGTCCTGACTTTC.